The T cell receptor (beta chain) under discussion was sequenced for a study of blood T cell repertoires in COVID-19. Study details: Acute and convalescent COVID-19 specimens originated in the United States, Italy and Spain. The cDNA or gDNA used as material had been derived from T cells, B-cell-depleted T cells, or PBMCs.

CDR3 length: 15 amino acids. The germline CDR1 and CDR2 sequences are LGHNT and FRNRAP. The ends lost 8 bases at V and 4 bases at J; junction bases unmatched: 10. Cohort assignment relied on participant-reported clinical history. How the authors handled the data: Reference gene primer amplification yielded estimated nucleated cell counts. Here immunoSEQ multiplex PCR was the method, and the copy in TCRdb shows in-frame clones only, minus some. That table gives V, J and clone size, and the DNA gave D and trimming. The table shows 200,000 to 300,000 clones, with around 89% occurring only once. The sample consisted of PBMCs or T cells enriched from blood (not recorded which). The sequence came from a woman aged 35 to 49 with acute COVID-19. The gene calls are TRBV12-5 and TRBJ2-1, with TRBD2 identical over 8 bases. Written as DNA, the CDR3 is TGTGCTAGTAAAGACGGAGTAGCGGGATACAATGAGCAGTTCTTC. Its translation is CASKDGVAGYNEQFF.